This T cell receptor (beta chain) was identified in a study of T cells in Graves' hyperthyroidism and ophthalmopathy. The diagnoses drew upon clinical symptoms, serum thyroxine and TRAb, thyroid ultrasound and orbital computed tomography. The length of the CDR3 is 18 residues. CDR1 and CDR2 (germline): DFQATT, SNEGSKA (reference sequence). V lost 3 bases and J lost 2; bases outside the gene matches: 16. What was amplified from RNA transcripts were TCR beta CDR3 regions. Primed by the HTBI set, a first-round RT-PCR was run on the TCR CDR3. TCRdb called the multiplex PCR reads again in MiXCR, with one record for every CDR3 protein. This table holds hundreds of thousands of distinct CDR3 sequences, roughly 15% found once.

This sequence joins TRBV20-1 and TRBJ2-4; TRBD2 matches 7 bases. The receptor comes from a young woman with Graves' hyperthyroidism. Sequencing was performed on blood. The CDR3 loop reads CSASVRGEGFVPKNIQYF. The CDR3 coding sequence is TGCAGTGCTAGCGTTAGAGGGGAGGGTTTCGTTCCCAAAAACATTCAGTACTTC.